This TCR beta chain was recovered during a study of T cell repertoires in cytomegalovirus infection. The wider study: HLA-B-restricted CMV epitopes that are well studied, plus recently identified HLA-C-restricted ones, were used by the study.

The CDR3 has 13 amino acids. The V gene lost 0 bases and the J gene lost 5 bases, with 8 bases spanning the gap. Germline V gene lookup returns CDR1 SGHVT and CDR2 SQSDAQ. Each CDR3 protein is one row after TCRdb ran MiXCR on the reads. The data contain hundreds of thousands of distinct CDR3 sequences, approximately 46% of them seen just once; the ten biggest clones take up around 44%. This clonotype was seen more than once but under ten times. The antigen is unknown. Points from the study as a whole: Frequencies of public TCR beta families were cumulated, and this identified carriers of CMV plus the relevant HLA. HLA-C-restricted CMV clonotypes gave the most frequent clonotype in two of eight donors.

The sample consisted of cultured PBMCs, taken from culture after CMV antigen stimulation. The clonotype originates from a human donor in good health (CMV status not recorded). Some clones in this sample may be carry-over from other donors' samples. This chain joins TRBV7-4 and TRBJ2-7; D is perhaps TRBD1 or TRBD2 (5 bases each). CDR3 residues: CASSLAGVHEQYF. As DNA, the CDR3 is TGTGCCAGCAGCTTAGCGGGGGTTCACGAGCAGTACTTC.